A single sample is the source of the 25 T cell receptor beta chains below, sequenced in a study of T cell responses to AZD1222 COVID-19 vaccine. Sequencing was performed with immunoSEQ multiplex PCR; in TCRdb, only in-frame clones are kept and a portion is missing. Among roughly 150,000 clones listed, about nine tenths were seen once. The specimen was peripheral blood, collected on day 0 of AZD1222 vaccination. These receptors were taken from an adult in good health.

The chain employs TRBV19 and TRBJ1-5; no firm D call. CDR3 length: 15 amino acids. Per the germline V gene, CDR1 is LNHDA and CDR2 is SQIVND (reference sequence). V shed 5 bases and J shed 0 bases, with 11 bases lying between them. The chain's CDR3 is CASSRTDYSNQPQHF. The CDR3 DNA follows: TGTGCCAGTAGTCGGACGGACTATAGCAATCAGCCCCAGCATTTT.

The table lists this clone with a few counts. The genes are TRBV2 and TRBJ1-1; 7 nucleotides agree with TRBD1. The ends lost 7 bases at V and 6 bases at J; junction bases unmatched: 5. CDR1 is SNHLY, CDR2 FYNNEI, per germline. The CDR3 contains 12 residues. CDR3: CASKTGDAEAFF. The CDR3 region has the DNA TGTGCCAGCAAAACAGGGGACGCTGAAGCTTTCTTT.

V and J are TRBV5-6 and TRBJ1-1; 7 bases align to TRBD1. Germline CDR1 is SGHDT and CDR2 is YYEEEE. This CDR3 is 13 amino acids long. V lost 3 bases, J lost 11 bases, and 10 bases stayed unmatched. Here the CDR3 DNA reads TGTGCCAGCAGCTCAGGGGGGACTTTTCGCGCTTTCTTT. Residues: CASSSGGTFRAFF.

The chain is built from TRBV6-5 and TRBJ1-1; TRBD1 might be the D (5 bases). Trimming removed 2 bases at V and 4 bases at J, with 14 bases between. The CDR3 is made up of 15 amino acids. CDR1 is MNHEY, CDR2 SVGAGI, per germline. The DNA of the CDR3 is TGTGCCAGCAGTTACCTGGGGCCCATCGGCACTGAAGCTTTCTTT. Amino acid sequence: CASSYLGPIGTEAFF.

The V and J genes are TRBV4-1 and TRBJ2-5, with D perhaps matching TRBD2 (5 bases). V lost 4 bases and J 4 bases, leaving 19 bases between the germline ends. Germline CDR1 is MGHRA and CDR2 is YSYEKL. There are 16 residues in the CDR3. The CDR3 coding sequence is TGCGCCAGCAGCCCAGTAACCCTCCGAGGGCGAGAGACCCAGTACTTC. This translates into CASSPVTLRGRETQYF.

The J gene is TRBJ1-1, the V gene TRBV12-5; D unresolved. Germline V gene data show CDR1 as LGHNT and CDR2 as FRNRAP. CDR3 length: 18 residues. V lost 2 bases and J lost 1, with 20 bases in between. The CDR3 DNA reads as TGTGCTAGTGGTTTGTGGGTCCTAGTGGGCAGACAGAACACTGAAGCTTTCTTT. This sequence encodes CASGLWVLVGRQNTEAFF.

The V and J genes are TRBV30 and TRBJ2-7; the D gene could be TRBD1 or TRBD2 (6 bases each). Trimming removed 4 bases at V and 1 base at J, with 20 bases between. The CDR3 sequence is 16 residues long. Germline V gene data show CDR1 as GTSNPN and CDR2 as SVGIG (reference sequence). CDR3 sequence (DNA): TGTGCCTGGACCCGGCGAGGGGGAGGCCGATCCTACGAGCAGTACTTC. Residues: CAWTRRGGGRSYEQYF.

The chain links TRBV13 to TRBJ2-4, with 7 bases lining up with TRBD1. The ends lost 5 bases at V and 2 bases at J; junction bases unmatched: 15. The CDR3 spans 18 residues. The germline CDR1 and CDR2 sequences are PRHDT and FYEKMQ (reference sequence). This CDR3 reads CASSRGTAPSLTKNIQYF. The DNA of the CDR3 is TGTGCCAGCAGCCGAGGGACAGCCCCCAGTCTCACCAAAAACATTCAGTACTTC.

This clone has only one observation. Written as DNA, the CDR3 is TGTGCCAGCAGCGTAGGGGTGACGGGAGGCTACACCTTC. This encodes CASSVGVTGGYTF. The chain employs TRBV9 and TRBJ1-2, with D unclear. This CDR3 comprises 13 residues. The germline V gene has CDR1 SGDLS and CDR2 YYNGEE. V shed 0 bases and J shed 8 bases, with 11 bases lying between them.

The V and J genes are TRBV6-4 and TRBJ2-1; 8 bases fit TRBD2. CDR1 and CDR2 from the germline V gene are MRHNA and SNTAGT. The ends lost 6 bases at V and 9 bases at J; junction bases unmatched: 10. This CDR3 has 14 residues. This CDR3 reads CASRKTSAVGEQFF. CDR3 nucleotide sequence: TGTGCCAGCAGAAAGACTAGCGCGGTGGGTGAGCAGTTCTTC.

The chain joins TRBV3-1 (or the pseudogene TRBV3-2) to TRBJ1-6; D is undetermined. The CDR3 spans 12 residues. V was clipped by 5 bases and J by 10 bases, with 9 bases between them. From germline, CDR1 is LGHDT and CDR2 YNNKEL (reference sequence). The CDR3 DNA is TGTGCCAGCAGCTCTCCGGGATCACCCCTCCACTTT. Residues: CASSSPGSPLHF.

The chain recombines TRBV2 with TRBJ2-2; 9 bases line up with TRBD1. There are 13 residues in the CDR3. Germline assignment: CDR1 SNHLY and CDR2 FYNNEI. V gave up 7 bases and J gave up 10 bases; unmatched junction bases: 7. The CDR3, as DNA: TGTGCCAGCACTGGACAGGGGTCAGTGGAGCTGTTTTTT. Amino acids: CASTGQGSVELFF.

The chain combines TRBV12-3 or TRBV12-4 with TRBJ1-1; no clear D. The CDR3 length is 13 residues. V was pared by 6 bases and J by 6 bases, with 14 bases between. For the CDR3, the DNA is TGTGCCAGCAGAAGTGGGTCCTCCCCTGAAGCTTTCTTT. This sequence encodes CASRSGSSPEAFF.

The chain uses TRBV12-5 and TRBJ2-7; 11 bases fit TRBD2. V dropped 5 bases and J dropped 5; count of bases not matched to a gene: 14. The CDR3 loop spans 17 amino acids. Germline CDR1 LGHNT, CDR2 FRNRAP. This chain's CDR3 is CASGLRPIAGGPNEQYF. The CDR3 DNA reads TGTGCTAGTGGTCTTCGTCCTATAGCGGGAGGGCCCAACGAGCAGTACTTC.

This clone was found a few times. The chain combines TRBV25-1 with TRBJ2-1; TRBD2 agrees at 11 bases. J gave up 7 bases and V 5 bases, and 4 bases lay outside the gene matches. This CDR3 is 14 amino acids long. The germline CDR1 and CDR2 sequences are MGHDK and SYGVNS. The CDR3 nucleotides read TGTGCCAGCAGTAATCCTAGCGGGAGGAATGAGCAGTTCTTC. Translated: CASSNPSGRNEQFF.

The rearrangement uses TRBV29-1 and TRBJ2-7; 15 positions match TRBD2. Germline CDR1 and CDR2: SQVTM and ANQGSEA. Trimming cost V 7 bases and J 5 bases; bases outside gene matches: 12. There are 16 residues in the CDR3. The CDR3 here is CSGRGLAGGGVHEQYF. The CDR3 nucleotides read TGCAGCGGGAGGGGACTAGCGGGAGGAGGCGTCCACGAGCAGTACTTC.

V is TRBV7-9 and J is TRBJ2-5, with D possibly being TRBD1 (5 bases). From germline, CDR1 is SEHNR and CDR2 FQNEAQ (reference sequence). CDR3 length: 15 amino acids. Trimming removed 1 base at V and 2 bases at J, with 11 bases between. CDR3 DNA: TGTGCCAGCAGCTTAGTCTACAGGTGGCAAGAGACCCAGTACTTC. Residues: CASSLVYRWQETQYF.

The rearrangement joins TRBV19 to TRBJ1-4, with D hard to call. Germline V gives CDR1 LNHDA, CDR2 SQIVND (reference sequence). The CDR3 consists of 11 residues. Trimming removed 5 bases at V and 8 bases at J, with 6 bases between. CDR3 loop: CASSQREKLFF. Here the CDR3 DNA reads TGTGCCAGTAGTCAACGGGAAAAACTGTTTTTT.

The gene calls are TRBV10-1 and TRBJ2-3; weak D call: TRBD2 (6 bases). From germline, CDR1 is WNHNN and CDR2 SYGVQD (reference sequence). The V gene lost 6 bases and the J gene lost 0 bases, with 19 bases spanning the gap. The CDR3 is 17 residues long. CDR3 sequence (DNA): TGCGCCAGCAGCACATCTAGCGTACCAACTAGCACAGATACGCAGTATTTT. The encoded protein is CASSTSSVPTSTDTQYF.

This chain joins TRBV23-1 and TRBJ1-5; D is undetermined. TRBV23-1 is labeled an ORF, and its function is uncertain. This CDR3 region has 17 residues. Between the trimmed V and J ends, which lost 0 bases and 0 bases, there was a span of 12 bases. CDR3: CASSQSTGHYSNQPQHF. DNA for the CDR3: TGCGCCAGCAGTCAATCGACCGGGCACTATAGCAATCAGCCCCAGCATTTT.

The chain recombines TRBV3-1 (or the pseudogene TRBV3-2) with TRBJ2-3; TRBD1 might be the D (5 bases). This CDR3 is 16 amino acids long. CDR1 is LGHDT and CDR2 is YNNKEL in the germline V gene (reference sequence). With 4 bases removed from V and 4 bases from J, the gap between germline ends came to 18 bases. In DNA, the CDR3 is TGTGCCAGCAGCCCACGCAGGGCGTTTGCTGCAGATACGCAGTATTTT. This encodes CASSPRRAFAADTQYF.

V gene TRBV11-3 combines with J gene TRBJ2-5; 14 bases are a match to TRBD2. Trimming cost V 5 bases and J 5 bases; bases outside gene matches: 7. The germline V gene has CDR1 SGHNT and CDR2 YENEEA. This CDR3 is 16 amino acids long. The CDR3 reads CASSRGTSGGGETQYF. DNA of the CDR3: TGTGCCAGCAGCCGCGGGACTAGCGGGGGTGGGGAGACCCAGTACTTC.

The rearrangement links TRBV7-3 to TRBJ2-1; 9 bases align to TRBD1. The CDR3 is made up of 18 amino acids. With V trimmed by 5 bases and J by 3 bases, 14 bases remained unmatched. CDR1 SGHTA and CDR2 FQGTGA come from the germline V gene. The CDR3 loop reads CASSPDKQGQGGYNEQFF. CDR3 in DNA: TGTGCCAGCAGCCCCGACAAACAGGGACAGGGAGGCTACAATGAGCAGTTCTTC.

Worth noting for this clone: This same CDR3 is encoded by further DNA sequences in the sample. This chain connects TRBV20-1 to TRBJ1-1; no clear D. Per the germline V gene, CDR1 is DFQATT and CDR2 is SNEGSKA (reference sequence). V was pared by 3 bases and J by 2 bases, with 4 bases between. CDR3 length: 11 residues. CDR3 bases: TGCAGTGCTAGTTACAACACTGAAGCTTTCTTT. It yields the protein CSASYNTEAFF.

The chain has TRBV11-3 and TRBJ2-1; 7 bases fit TRBD1. V lost 1 base and J lost 5; bases outside the gene matches: 8. The germline CDR1 and CDR2 sequences are SGHNT and YENEEA. This CDR3 is built from 16 residues. The CDR3 loop reads CASSLGTGIIHNEQFF. CDR3 nucleotides: TGTGCCAGCAGCTTAGGGACAGGAATAATCCACAATGAGCAGTTCTTC. The full variable domain, rest sourced from reference TRBV11-3 and TRBJ2-1, is EAGVVQSPRYKIIEKKQPVAFWCNPISGHNTLYWYLQNLGQGPELLIRYENEEAVDDSQLPKDRFSAERLKGVDSTLKIQPAELGDSAVYLCASSLGTGIIHNEQFFGPGTRLTVL.